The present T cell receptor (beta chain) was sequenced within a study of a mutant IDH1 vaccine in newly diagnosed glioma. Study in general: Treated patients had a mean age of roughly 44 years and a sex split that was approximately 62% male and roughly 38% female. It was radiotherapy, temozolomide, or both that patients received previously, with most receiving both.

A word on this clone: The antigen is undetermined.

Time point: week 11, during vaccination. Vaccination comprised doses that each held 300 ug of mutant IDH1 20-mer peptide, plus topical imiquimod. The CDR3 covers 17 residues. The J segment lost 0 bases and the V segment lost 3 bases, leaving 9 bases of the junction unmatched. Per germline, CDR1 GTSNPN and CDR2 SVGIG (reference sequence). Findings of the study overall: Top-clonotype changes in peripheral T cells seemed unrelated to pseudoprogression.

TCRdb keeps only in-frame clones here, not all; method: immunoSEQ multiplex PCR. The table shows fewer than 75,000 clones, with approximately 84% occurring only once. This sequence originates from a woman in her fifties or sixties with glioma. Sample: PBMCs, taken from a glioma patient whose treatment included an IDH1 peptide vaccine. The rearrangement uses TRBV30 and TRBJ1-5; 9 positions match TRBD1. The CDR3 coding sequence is TGTGCCTGGAGCGCCGGGACAGGGATTTATAGCAATCAGCCCCAGCATTTT. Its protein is CAWSAGTGIYSNQPQHF.